A single sample is the source of the 3 T cell receptor beta chains below, sequenced in a study of blood T cell repertoires in COVID-19. Profiled with immunoSEQ multiplex PCR; TCRdb holds only in-frame clones, not every one. The sample records approximately 260,000 clones, roughly nine tenths being singletons. Sequencing input: peripheral blood. The receptors derive from a woman aged 40 to 49 who had recovered from COVID-19.

The chain combines TRBV6-5 with TRBJ1-2; D is perhaps TRBD1 (5 bases). CDR1 MNHEY and CDR2 SVGAGI come from the germline V gene. The CDR3 is made up of 15 amino acids. V lost 6 bases and J 2 bases, leaving 16 bases between the germline ends. This CDR3 reads CASRYGRDSNYGYTF. CDR3 DNA sequence: TGTGCCAGCAGATACGGTCGGGACTCAAACTATGGCTACACCTTC.

Only a few counts were recorded for this clone. The chain uses TRBV30 and TRBJ2-7; tentative D call: TRBD2 (6 bases). CDR3 length equals 13 residues. Germline values: CDR1 GTSNPN, CDR2 SVGIG (reference sequence). Trimming cost V 5 bases and J 7 bases, with 18 bases left between them. DNA for the CDR3: TGTGCCTGGTCCTCGCGCGCCGGGGGAGAGCAGTACGTC. As protein: CAWSSRAGGEQYV.

The chain couples TRBV11-3 to TRBJ2-5; D remains ambiguous. The CDR3 sequence is 13 residues long. The V gene's germline CDR1 is SGHNT and CDR2 YENEEA. V was cut by 6 bases and J by 0 bases, with 8 bases left in between. For the CDR3, the DNA is TGTGCCAGCAGTTCAGTGTACCAAGAGACCCAGTACTTC. It is translated as CASSSVYQETQYF.